Detailed here is one TCR beta chain. Its antigen remains unknown. An end of the junction does not agree with germline; a read error may underlie this. In making diagnoses, clinical symptoms, serum thyroxine and TRAb, thyroid ultrasound and orbital computed tomography were all used. These data originate in a study of T cells in Graves' hyperthyroidism and ophthalmopathy. Study-wide findings and caveats: Median prediction lead before ophthalmopathy onset was about 6.5 months with the model. Ophthalmopathy was told apart from stable hyperthyroidism by a 13 V-J model. Most expanded thyroid clonotypes above 0.001 recurred in blood.

Germline V gene sequence: CDR1 SGHTA, CDR2 FQGNSA. This CDR3 is 12 amino acids long. RNA transcripts provided the source from which TCR beta CDR3 regions were amplified. Researchers ran a first-round RT-PCR on the TCR CDR3 using the HTBI primer set. Via MiXCR, TCRdb re-called the multiplex PCR reads, giving one row per CDR3 protein. The table lists about 640,000 distinct CDR3 sequences, 45% of them singletons, with 7% to 7.5% in the top ten. The receptor was derived from an adult man with Graves' disease, either hyperthyroidism or ophthalmopathy (not recorded which). The genes are TRBV7-2 and TRBJ1-1; D uncertain. Sequencing input: peripheral blood or thyroid tissue (not recorded which). The CDR3, as DNA: TGCGCCAGCAGCTGGTTTGGGACTGAAGCTTTCTTT. Protein: CASSWFGTEAFF.